This TCR beta chain comes out of a study of response to subunit inactivated influenza vaccine (dated by TCRdb to the late 2010s). The study in broad terms: Deep quantitative T cell receptor repertoire profiling was used in the study to track responses to a trivalent subunit inactivated influenza vaccine.

Germline trimming amounts to 6 bases on V and 3 bases on J, with 6 as the count of junction bases outside the gene matches. The CDR3, cysteine through phenylalanine, is 16 amino acids long. Solely the CDR3 DNA is kept, with 48 bases framed from the first base. CDR1 is given as WSHSY and CDR2 as SAAADI, both from the germline V gene. Turning to this clonotype: Its antigen is currently not known. Qualities for individual bases were not recorded, and no much larger clone is one base off.

To prepare the library, RT-PCR was applied. Reads for this sample came from an Illumina HiSeq 2500. Through fastp at Q25 and MiXCR, TCRdb rebuilt clones from the public reads, retaining in-frame beta chains. CDR3 protein sequences are deduplicated, and each keeps its most common genes and DNA. The sample contains hundreds of thousands of distinct CDR3 sequences, 7.5% to 8.5% of them found a single time. The ten largest clones represent 10% to 15% of the sample. Broader findings and caveats from the paper: It was suggested by the authors that each seasonal influenza vaccination may recruit only a limited number of new T cells.

The TCR sequence derives from a man aged 50 to 69 who received an inactivated influenza vaccine. Donor details come from another sample of the same person, matched by shared clones. Specimen: PBMCs from blood, collected around 25 months after vaccination. The chain is assembled from TRBV10-2 and TRBJ2-2; 11 bases in the middle match TRBD2. The CDR3 reads as follows: CASSSGTSGYTGELFF. The nucleotide sequence reads TGCGCCAGCAGCTCCGGGACTAGCGGTTACACCGGGGAGCTGTTTTTT.